The text below deals with one T cell receptor (beta chain). Its antigen is as yet unknown. The PCR used 60 V beta and 13 J beta primers. This table comes from immunoSEQ multiplex PCR, and its TCRdb copy is limited to in-frame clones, with some not included. The table includes about 82,000 clones, 70% to 90% detected once. This entry is derived from a study of glioma-infiltrating T cells after dendritic cell vaccination. About the study: Autologous tumor lysate was loaded overnight onto monocyte-derived dendritic cells grown seven to eight days with IL-4 and GM-CSF. Patients received three intradermal dendritic cell vaccine injections at biweekly intervals. Broader study findings: Longer survival after dendritic cell vaccination followed higher pretreatment TIL content.

The CDR3 consists of 14 residues. CDR1 is SNHLY, CDR2 FYNNEI, per germline. J was trimmed by 2 bases and V by 7 bases; bases with no gene match: 7. The sequencing here drew on blood, taken before dendritic cell vaccination. This TCR was sampled from a human donor with glioblastoma. The gene calls are TRBV2 and TRBJ2-7, with 8 bases aligning to TRBD2. For the CDR3, the DNA is TGTGCCAGCAAAGCTAGCGGGCCCCCCTACGAGCAGTACTTC. Its translation is CASKASGPPYEQYF.